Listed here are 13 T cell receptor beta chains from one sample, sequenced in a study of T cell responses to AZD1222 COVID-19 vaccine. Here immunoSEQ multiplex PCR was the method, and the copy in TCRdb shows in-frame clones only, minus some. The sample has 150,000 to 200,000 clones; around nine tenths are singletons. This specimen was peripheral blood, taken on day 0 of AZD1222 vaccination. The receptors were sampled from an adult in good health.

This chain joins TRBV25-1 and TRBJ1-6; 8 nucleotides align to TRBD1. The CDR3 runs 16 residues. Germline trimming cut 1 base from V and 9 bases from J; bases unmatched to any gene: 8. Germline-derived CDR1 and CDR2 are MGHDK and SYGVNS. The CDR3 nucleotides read TGTGCCAGCAGTGAATCCTACAGGGGGGATAGTTCACCCCTCCACTTT. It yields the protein CASSESYRGDSSPLHF.

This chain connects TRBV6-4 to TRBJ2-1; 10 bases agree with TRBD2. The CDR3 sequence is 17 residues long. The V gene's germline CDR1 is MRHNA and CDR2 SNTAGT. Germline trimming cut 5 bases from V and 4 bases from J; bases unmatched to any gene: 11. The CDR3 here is CASSIKAGGPRYNEQFF. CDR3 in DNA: TGTGCCAGCAGTATAAAAGCGGGAGGGCCGAGGTACAATGAGCAGTTCTTC.

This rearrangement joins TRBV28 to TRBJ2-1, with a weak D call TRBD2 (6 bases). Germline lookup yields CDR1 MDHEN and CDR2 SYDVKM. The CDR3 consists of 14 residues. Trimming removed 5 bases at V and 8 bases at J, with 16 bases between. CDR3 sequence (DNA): TGTGCCAGCAGTCCGGGGACCCCGGGGGATGAGCAGTTCTTC. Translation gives CASSPGTPGDEQFF.

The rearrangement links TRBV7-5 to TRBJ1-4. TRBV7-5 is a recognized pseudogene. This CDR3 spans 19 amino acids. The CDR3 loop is CARSLSSEKGWKENEKLFF. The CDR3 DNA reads TGTGCCAGAAGCTTATCTTCCGAAAAAGGGTGGAAGGAAAATGAAAAACTGTTTTTT.

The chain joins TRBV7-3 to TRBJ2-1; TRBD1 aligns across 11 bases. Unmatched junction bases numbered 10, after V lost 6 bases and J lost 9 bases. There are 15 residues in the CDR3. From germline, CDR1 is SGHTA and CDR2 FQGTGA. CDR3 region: CASSLDRGRGGEQFF. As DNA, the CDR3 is TGTGCCAGCAGTTTGGACAGGGGGCGCGGGGGTGAGCAGTTCTTC.

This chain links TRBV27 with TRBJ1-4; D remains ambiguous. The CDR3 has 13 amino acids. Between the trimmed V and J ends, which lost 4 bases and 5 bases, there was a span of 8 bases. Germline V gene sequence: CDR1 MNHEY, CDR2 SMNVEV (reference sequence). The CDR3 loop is CASSSGVNEKLFF. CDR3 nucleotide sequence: TGTGCCAGCAGTTCCGGAGTAAATGAAAAACTGTTTTTT. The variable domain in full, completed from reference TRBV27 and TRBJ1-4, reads EAQVTQNPRYLITVTGKKLTVTCSQNMNHEYMSWYRQDPGLGLRQIYYSMNVEVTDKGDVPEGYKVSRKEKRNFPLILESPSPNQTSLYFCASSSGVNEKLFFGSGTQLSVL.

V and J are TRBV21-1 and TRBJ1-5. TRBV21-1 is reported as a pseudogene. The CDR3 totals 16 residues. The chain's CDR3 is CASSRGGEHRNQPQHF. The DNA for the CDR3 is TGTGCCAGCAGTAGAGGAGGCGAACACCGCAATCAGCCCCAGCATTTT.

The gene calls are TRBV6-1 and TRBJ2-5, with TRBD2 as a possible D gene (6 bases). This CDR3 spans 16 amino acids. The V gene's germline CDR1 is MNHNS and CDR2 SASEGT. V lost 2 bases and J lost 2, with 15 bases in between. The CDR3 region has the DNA TGTGCCAGCAGTGAAAAACCCGGGAGAGGGCAAGAGACCCAGTACTTC. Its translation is CASSEKPGRGQETQYF.

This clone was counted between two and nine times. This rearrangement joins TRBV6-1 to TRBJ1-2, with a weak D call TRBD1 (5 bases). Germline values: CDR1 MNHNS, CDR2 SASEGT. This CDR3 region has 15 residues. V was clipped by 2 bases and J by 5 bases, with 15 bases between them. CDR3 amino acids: CASSEWWGLDYGYTF. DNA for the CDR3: TGTGCCAGCAGTGAATGGTGGGGACTCGATTATGGCTACACCTTC.

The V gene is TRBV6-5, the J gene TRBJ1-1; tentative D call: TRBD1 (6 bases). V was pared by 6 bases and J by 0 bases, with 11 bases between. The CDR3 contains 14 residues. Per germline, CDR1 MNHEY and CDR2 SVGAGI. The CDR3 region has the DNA TGTGCCAGCAGCCAGGGGACCATGAACACTGAAGCTTTCTTT. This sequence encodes CASSQGTMNTEAFF.

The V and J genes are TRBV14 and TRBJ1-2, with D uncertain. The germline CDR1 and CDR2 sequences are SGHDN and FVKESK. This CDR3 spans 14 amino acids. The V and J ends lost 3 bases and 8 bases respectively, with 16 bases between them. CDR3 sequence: CASSQVWGLGGYTF. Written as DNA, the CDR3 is TGTGCCAGCAGCCAGGTGTGGGGTCTAGGCGGCTACACCTTC. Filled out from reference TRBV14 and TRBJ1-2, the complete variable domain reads EAGVTQFPSHSVIEKGQTVTLRCDPISGHDNLYWYRRVMGKEIKFLLHFVKESKQDESGMPNNRFLAERTGGTYSTLKVQPAELEDSGVYFCASSQVWGLGGYTFGSGTRLTVV.

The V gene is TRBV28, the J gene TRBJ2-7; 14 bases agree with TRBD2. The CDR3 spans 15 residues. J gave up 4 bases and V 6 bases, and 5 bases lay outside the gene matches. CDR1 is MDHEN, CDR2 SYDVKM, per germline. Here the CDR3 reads CASRTGLAGAYEQYF. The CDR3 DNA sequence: TGTGCCAGCAGGACGGGACTAGCGGGAGCTTACGAGCAGTACTTC.

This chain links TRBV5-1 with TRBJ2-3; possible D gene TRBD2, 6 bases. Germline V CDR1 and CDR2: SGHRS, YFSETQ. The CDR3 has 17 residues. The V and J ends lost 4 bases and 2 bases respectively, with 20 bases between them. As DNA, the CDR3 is TGCGCCAGCAGCCCAGGCCGGGGAGCGGGTATCACAGATACGCAGTATTTT. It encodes CASSPGRGAGITDTQYF.